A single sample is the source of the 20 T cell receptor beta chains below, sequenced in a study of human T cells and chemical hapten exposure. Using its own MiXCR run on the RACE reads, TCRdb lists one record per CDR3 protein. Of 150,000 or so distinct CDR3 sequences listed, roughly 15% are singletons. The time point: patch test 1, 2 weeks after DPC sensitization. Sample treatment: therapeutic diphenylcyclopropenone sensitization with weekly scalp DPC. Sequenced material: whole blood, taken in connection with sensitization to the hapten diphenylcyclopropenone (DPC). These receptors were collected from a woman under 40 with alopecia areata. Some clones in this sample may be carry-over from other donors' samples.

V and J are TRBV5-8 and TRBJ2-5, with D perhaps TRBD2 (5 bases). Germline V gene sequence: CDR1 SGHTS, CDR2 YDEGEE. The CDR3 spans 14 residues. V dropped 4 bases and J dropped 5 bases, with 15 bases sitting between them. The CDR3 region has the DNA TGTGCCAGCAGCGCCGAGGGTTCTAGGGAGACCCAGTACTTC. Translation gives CASSAEGSRETQYF.

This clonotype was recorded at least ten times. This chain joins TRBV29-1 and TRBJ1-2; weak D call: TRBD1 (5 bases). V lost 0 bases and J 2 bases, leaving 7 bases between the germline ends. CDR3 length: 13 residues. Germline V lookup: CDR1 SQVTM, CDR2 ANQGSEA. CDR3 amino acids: CSVEDRDNYGYTF. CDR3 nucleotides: TGCAGCGTTGAAGATAGGGACAACTATGGCTACACCTTC.

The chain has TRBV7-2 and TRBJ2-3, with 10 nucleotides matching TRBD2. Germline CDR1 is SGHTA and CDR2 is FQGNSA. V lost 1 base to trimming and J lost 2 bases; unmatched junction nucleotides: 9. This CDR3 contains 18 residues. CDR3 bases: TGTGCCAGCAGCTTAGAGATTTTAGCGGGAGGCGTCACAGATACGCAGTATTTT. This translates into CASSLEILAGGVTDTQYF.

CDR3 sequence (DNA): TGTGCCAGCAGCATAAGACTAGCGGGAACCTACAATGAGCAGTTCTTC. The encoded protein is CASSIRLAGTYNEQFF. V and J are TRBV11-2 and TRBJ2-1, with TRBD2 matching 11 bases. The CDR3 is made up of 16 amino acids. Trimming took 5 bases from V and 2 from J; bases not matched to a gene: 5. Germline-derived CDR1 and CDR2 are SGHAT and FQNNGV.

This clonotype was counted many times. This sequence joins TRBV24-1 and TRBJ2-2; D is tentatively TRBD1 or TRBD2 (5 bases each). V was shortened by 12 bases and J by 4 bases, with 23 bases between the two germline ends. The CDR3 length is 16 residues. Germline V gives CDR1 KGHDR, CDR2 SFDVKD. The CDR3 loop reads CASQGPGTFGTGELFF. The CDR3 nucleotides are TGTGCCTCGCAAGGGCCAGGGACGTTCGGCACCGGGGAGCTGTTTTTT.

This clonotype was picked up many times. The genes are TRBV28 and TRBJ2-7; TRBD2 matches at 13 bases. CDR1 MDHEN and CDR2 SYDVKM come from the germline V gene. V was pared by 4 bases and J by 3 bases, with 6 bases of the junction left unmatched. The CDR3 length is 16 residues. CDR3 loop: CASSSAGTSGIYEQYF. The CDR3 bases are TGTGCCAGCAGTTCCGCCGGGACTAGCGGGATCTACGAGCAGTACTTC. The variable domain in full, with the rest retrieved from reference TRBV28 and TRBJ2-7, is DVKVTQSSRYLVKRTGEKVFLECVQDMDHENMFWYRQDPGLGLRLIYFSYDVKMKEKGDIPEGYSVSREKKERFSLILESASTNQTSMYLCASSSAGTSGIYEQYFGPGTRLTVT.

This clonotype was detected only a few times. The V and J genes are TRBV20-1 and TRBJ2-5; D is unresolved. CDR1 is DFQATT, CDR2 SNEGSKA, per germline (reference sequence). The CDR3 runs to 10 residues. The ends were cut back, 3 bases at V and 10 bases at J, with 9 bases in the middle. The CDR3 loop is CSASIEDQYF. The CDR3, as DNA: TGCAGTGCTAGTATAGAAGACCAGTACTTC.

CDR3 sequence reads: CACPQSSGANVLTF. The CDR3 nucleotides are TGTGCCTGCCCTCAGAGCTCTGGGGCCAACGTCCTGACTTTC. The chain couples TRBV30 to TRBJ2-6, with D unclear. Germline V gene lookup returns CDR1 GTSNPN and CDR2 SVGIG (reference sequence). Trimming removed 6 bases from V and 0 bases from J, with 9 bases in between. This CDR3 is built from 14 residues.

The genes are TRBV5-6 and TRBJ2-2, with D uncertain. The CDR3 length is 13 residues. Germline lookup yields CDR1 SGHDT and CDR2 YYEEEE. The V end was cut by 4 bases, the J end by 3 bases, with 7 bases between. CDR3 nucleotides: TGTGCCAGCAGCCGACCGGACACCGGGGAGCTGTTTTTT. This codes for CASSRPDTGELFF.

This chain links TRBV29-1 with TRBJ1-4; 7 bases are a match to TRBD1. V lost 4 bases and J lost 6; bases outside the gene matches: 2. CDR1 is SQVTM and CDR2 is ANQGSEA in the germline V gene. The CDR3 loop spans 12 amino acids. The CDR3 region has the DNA TGCAGCGTTGGACAGGGTTATGAAAAACTGTTTTTT. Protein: CSVGQGYEKLFF.

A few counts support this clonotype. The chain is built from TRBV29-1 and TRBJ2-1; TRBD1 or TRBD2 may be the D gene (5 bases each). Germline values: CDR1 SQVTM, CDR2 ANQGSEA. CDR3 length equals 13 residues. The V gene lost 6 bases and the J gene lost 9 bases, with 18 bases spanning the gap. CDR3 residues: CSVGEGLRGEQFF. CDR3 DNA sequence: TGCAGCGTGGGCGAGGGGCTCCGAGGTGAGCAGTTCTTC.

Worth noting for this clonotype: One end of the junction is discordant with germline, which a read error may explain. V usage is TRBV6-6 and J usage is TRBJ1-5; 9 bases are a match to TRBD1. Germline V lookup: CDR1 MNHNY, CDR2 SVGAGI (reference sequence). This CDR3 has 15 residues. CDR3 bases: TGTGCCACCCGGGCCGGGACAGGGAACAATCAGCCCCAGCGTTTT. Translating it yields CATRAGTGNNQPQRF.

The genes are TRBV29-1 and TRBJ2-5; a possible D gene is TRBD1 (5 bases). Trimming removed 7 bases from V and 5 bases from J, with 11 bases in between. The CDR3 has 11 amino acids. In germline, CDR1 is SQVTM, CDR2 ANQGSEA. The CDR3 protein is CSATGSETQYF. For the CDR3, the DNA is TGCAGCGCCACAGGCAGTGAGACCCAGTACTTC.

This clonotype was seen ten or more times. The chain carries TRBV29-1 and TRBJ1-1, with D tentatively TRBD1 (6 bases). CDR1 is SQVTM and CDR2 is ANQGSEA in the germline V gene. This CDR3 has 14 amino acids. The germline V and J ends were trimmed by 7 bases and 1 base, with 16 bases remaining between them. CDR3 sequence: CSAGAAGANTEAFF. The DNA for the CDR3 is TGCAGCGCCGGCGCGGCAGGGGCGAACACTGAAGCTTTCTTT.

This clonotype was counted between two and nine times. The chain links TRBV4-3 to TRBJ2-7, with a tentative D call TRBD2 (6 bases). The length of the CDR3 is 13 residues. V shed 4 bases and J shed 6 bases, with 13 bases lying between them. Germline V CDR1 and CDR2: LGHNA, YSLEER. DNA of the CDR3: TGCGCCAGCAGCCGGAACGGGGGAGGCGAGCAGTACTTC. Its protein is CASSRNGGGEQYF.

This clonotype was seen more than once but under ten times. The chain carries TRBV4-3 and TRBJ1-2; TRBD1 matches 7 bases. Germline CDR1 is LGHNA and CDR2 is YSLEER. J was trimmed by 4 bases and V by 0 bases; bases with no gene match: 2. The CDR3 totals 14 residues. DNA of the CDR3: TGCGCCAGCAGCCAAGACCAGGGGGGCTATGGCTACACCTTC. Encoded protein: CASSQDQGGYGYTF.

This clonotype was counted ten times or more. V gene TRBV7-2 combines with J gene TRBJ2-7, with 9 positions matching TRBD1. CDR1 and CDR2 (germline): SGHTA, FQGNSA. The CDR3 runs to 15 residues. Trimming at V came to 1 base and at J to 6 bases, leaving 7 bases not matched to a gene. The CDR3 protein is CASSLEGQGLVEQYF. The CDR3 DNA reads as TGTGCCAGCAGCTTAGAGGGACAGGGCCTGGTCGAGCAGTACTTC.

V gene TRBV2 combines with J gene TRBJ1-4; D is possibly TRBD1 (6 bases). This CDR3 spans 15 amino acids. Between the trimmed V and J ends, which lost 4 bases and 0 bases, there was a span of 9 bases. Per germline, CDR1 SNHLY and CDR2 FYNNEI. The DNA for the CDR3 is TGTGCCAGCAGTGGGACAGACGCAACTAATGAAAAACTGTTTTTT. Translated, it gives CASSGTDATNEKLFF. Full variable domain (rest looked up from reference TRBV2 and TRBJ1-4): EPEVTQTPSHQVTQMGQEVILRCVPISNHLYFYWYRQILGQKVEFLVSFYNNEISEKSEIFDDQFSVERPDGSNFTLKIRSTKLEDSAMYFCASSGTDATNEKLFFGSGTQLSVL.

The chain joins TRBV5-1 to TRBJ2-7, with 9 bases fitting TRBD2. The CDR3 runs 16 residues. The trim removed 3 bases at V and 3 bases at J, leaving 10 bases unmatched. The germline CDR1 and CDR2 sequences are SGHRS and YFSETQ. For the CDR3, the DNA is TGCGCCAGCAGCTCCGGGGGTAGCGGGAGTTTCTACGAGCAGTACTTC. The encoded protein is CASSSGGSGSFYEQYF.

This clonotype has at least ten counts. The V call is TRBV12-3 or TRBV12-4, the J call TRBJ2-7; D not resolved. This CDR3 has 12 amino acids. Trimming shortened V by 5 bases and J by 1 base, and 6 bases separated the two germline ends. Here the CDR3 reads CASSPRSYEQYF. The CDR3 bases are TGTGCCAGCAGTCCTCGGTCCTACGAGCAGTACTTC.